This T cell receptor beta chain stems from a study of shared clonotypes between healthy human individuals. Terminally differentiated effector memory CD45RA+ cells were excluded by CCR7 positive selection of CD45RO-negative cells. Clones were sequenced by immunoSEQ multiplex PCR, and TCRdb holds only the in-frame ones, with some missing. This sample yields about 2.1 million clones, of which about 94% are seen a single time; roughly 1.7% belongs to the top ten. This receptor was identified in a man aged 18 to 35 in good health. Some clones in this sample may be carry-over from other donors' samples. The sequenced sample consisted of naive CD8+ T cells from PBMCs.

CDR3 loop: CASSWGGALSYEQYF. The CDR3 DNA reads TGTGCCAGCAGTTGGGGGGGGGCCCTCTCCTACGAGCAGTACTTC. The genes are TRBV27 and TRBJ2-7; D might be TRBD2 (7 bases). The germline V and J ends were trimmed by 4 bases and 0 bases, with 13 bases remaining between them. The CDR3 contains 15 residues. CDR1 and CDR2 from the germline V gene are MNHEY and SMNVEV (reference sequence).